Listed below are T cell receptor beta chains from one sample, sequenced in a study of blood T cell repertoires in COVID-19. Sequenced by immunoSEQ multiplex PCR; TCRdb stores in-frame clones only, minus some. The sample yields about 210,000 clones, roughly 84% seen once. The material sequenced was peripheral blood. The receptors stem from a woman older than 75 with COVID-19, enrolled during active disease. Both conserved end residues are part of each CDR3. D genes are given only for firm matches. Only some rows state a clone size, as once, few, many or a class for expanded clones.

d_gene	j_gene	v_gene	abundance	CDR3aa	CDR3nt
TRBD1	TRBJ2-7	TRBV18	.	CASSKDRVGEQYF	TGTGCCAGCTCAAAGGACAGGGTGGGGGAGCAGTACTTC
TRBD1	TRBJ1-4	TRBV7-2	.	CASSRYRGGDEKLFF	TGTGCCAGCAGTCGATACAGGGGTGGAGATGAAAAACTGTTTTTT
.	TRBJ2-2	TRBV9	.	CASSPRWGANTGELFF	TGTGCCAGCAGCCCCCGGTGGGGCGCGAACACCGGGGAGCTGTTTTTT
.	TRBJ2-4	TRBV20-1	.	CSARQLDIQYF	TGCAGTGCCCGACAGTTGGACATTCAGTACTTC
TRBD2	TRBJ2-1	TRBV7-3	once	CASSPVGLAGFNEQFF	TGTGCCAGCAGCCCAGTAGGACTAGCGGGGTTCAATGAGCAGTTCTTC
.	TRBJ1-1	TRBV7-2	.	CASSLVGGPNTEAFF	TGTGCCAGCAGCTTAGTCGGGGGGCCGAACACTGAAGCTTTCTTT
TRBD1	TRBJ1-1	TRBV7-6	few	CASSLGQGMNTEAFF	TGTGCCAGCAGCTTAGGACAGGGTATGAACACTGAAGCTTTCTTT
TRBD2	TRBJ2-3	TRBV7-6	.	CASTGGAGGAGSQYF	TGTGCCAGCACTGGGGGCGCCGGGGGGGCTGGTTCGCAGTATTTT
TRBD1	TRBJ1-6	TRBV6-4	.	CASTYRDRGRQSYNSPLHF	TGTGCCAGCACCTACCGGGACAGGGGGCGCCAGTCCTATAATTCACCCCTCCACTTT
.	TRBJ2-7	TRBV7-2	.	CASSTPLGSTPASAQYF	TGTGCCAGCAGCACCCCCCTCGGTTCCACCCCCGCGAGCGCGCAGTACTTC
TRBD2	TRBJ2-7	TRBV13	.	CASSLAGGSYEQYF	TGTGCCAGCAGCTTAGCGGGGGGCTCCTACGAGCAGTACTTC
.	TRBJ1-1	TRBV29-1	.	CSVEDTGQVEAFF	TGCAGCGTTGAAGATACAGGCCAGGTTGAAGCTTTCTTT
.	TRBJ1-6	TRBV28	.	CASTAGQPGSPLHF	TGTGCCAGCACGGCCGGACAGCCAGGTTCACCCCTCCACTTT
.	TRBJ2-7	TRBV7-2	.	CASSFSPQAYEQYF	TGTGCCAGCAGTTTCTCTCCCCAGGCCTACGAGCAGTACTTC
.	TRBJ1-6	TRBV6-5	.	CASSPQGGFNSPLHF	TGTGCCAGCAGCCCCCAAGGCGGATTTAATTCACCCCTCCACTTT
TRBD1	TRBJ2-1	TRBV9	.	CASSLLTGARAEQFF	TGTGCCAGCAGCCTTCTGACAGGGGCCCGGGCGGAGCAGTTCTTC
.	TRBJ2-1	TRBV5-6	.	CASSWVFGSGNEQFF	TGTGCCAGCAGCTGGGTTTTTGGTTCGGGGAATGAGCAGTTCTTC
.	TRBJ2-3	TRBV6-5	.	CASRLSTGTDTQYF	TGTGCCAGCAGACTCTCTACAGGGACAGATACGCAGTATTTT
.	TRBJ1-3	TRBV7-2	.	CASSLSGNSGNTIYF	TGTGCCAGCAGCTTAAGTGGCAACTCTGGAAACACCATATATTTT
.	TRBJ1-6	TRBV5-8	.	CASSLPRPSNSPLHF	TGTGCCAGCAGCTTGCCCAGGCCTTCTAATTCACCCCTCCACTTT
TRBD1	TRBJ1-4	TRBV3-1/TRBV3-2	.	CASSQKMLDRDNEKLFF	TGTGCCAGCAGCCAAAAGATGTTGGACAGGGATAATGAAAAACTGTTTTTT
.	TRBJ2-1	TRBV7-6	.	CASSPMSLGEQFF	TGTGCCAGCAGCCCTATGTCGCTTGGTGAGCAGTTCTTC
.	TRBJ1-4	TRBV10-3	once	CAISDTGTTNEKLFF	TGTGCCATCAGTGACACCGGGACAACTAATGAAAAACTGTTTTTT